The rows below give T cell receptor beta chains drawn from one sample of a study of T cells expressing NK-cell markers. From its re-call of the 5' RACE reads, TCRdb lists each CDR3 protein once, without DNA. The sample's table shows roughly 350,000 distinct CDR3 sequences. Material: blood T cells: a sorted CD56 or NKG2C T cell subset, CD4+ or CD8+ T cells, or bulk PBMC T cells (not recorded which). The receptors were gathered from a man between 18 and 69 years old in good health. Each CDR3 is given with its conserved first and last residue.

cdr3_aa j_call v_call
CASREGTWNTEAFF TRBJ1-1 TRBV28
CASKPRNLQETQYF TRBJ2-5 TRBV5-1
CASSETWGSTNEKLFF TRBJ1-4 TRBV6-1
CASRFSRGTVF TRBJ2-7 TRBV2
CARGDASGGFYTDTQYF TRBJ2-3 TRBV6-5
CASSGEGSRYEQYF TRBJ2-7 TRBV21-1
CASRPGPVTDTQYF TRBJ2-3 TRBV6-2/TRBV6-3
CASTQGPHNEKLFF TRBJ1-4 TRBV9
CASTMTGVGIQETQYF TRBJ2-5 TRBV23-1
CATSWTGSPSGANVLTF TRBJ2-6 TRBV24-1
CASSLDAGALSYGYTF TRBJ1-2 TRBV11-2
CARAQGAIIPSYGYTF TRBJ1-2 TRBV7-9
CATSRGFLSGANVLTF TRBJ2-6 TRBV15
CASSRGLAGGLNTDTQYF TRBJ2-3 TRBV7-3
CASTENGGQETQYF TRBJ2-5 TRBV3-1
CASSRTGGPAGYNEQFF TRBJ2-1 TRBV28
CASSPRDSSEQYF TRBJ2-7 TRBV21-1
CSASPEGSRYRRDGYTF TRBJ1-2 TRBV20-1
CASSQESGGGAGTDTQYF TRBJ2-3 TRBV4-2
CARRAHTEAFF TRBJ1-1 TRBV6-5
CASSSAYEQYF TRBJ2-7 TRBV2
CAISDGDRPYNEQFF TRBJ2-1 TRBV10-3
CASRQVETGELFF TRBJ2-2 TRBV2
CASSFTGTSGYEQYF TRBJ2-7 TRBV11-2
CASSLAGNEQFF TRBJ2-1 TRBV11-2
CASSLDAERAQYF TRBJ2-5 TRBV11-2
CASSPQGAVNTEAFF TRBJ1-1 TRBV5-1
CASSLDGHGNTIYF TRBJ1-3 TRBV7-2
CASEGGRGTDTQYF TRBJ2-3 TRBV5-1
CAISEWRVVDEQYF TRBJ2-7 TRBV10-3
CASSPVGHIYEQYF TRBJ2-7 TRBV5-1
CASSPAELVGYEQYF TRBJ2-7 TRBV12-3/TRBV12-4
CASGFPRDRGGNEQFF TRBJ2-1 TRBV12-5
CSAEDRDRDTGELFF TRBJ2-2 TRBV20-1
CASSEQRTARTDTQYF TRBJ2-3 TRBV10-2
CAWSRRDVGVSPLHF TRBJ1-6 TRBV30
CASSQRPTTRGSTEAFF TRBJ1-1 TRBV18
CASSSEIPGQGGLETQYF TRBJ2-5 TRBV9
CASSLSSRGGDGYTF TRBJ1-2 TRBV12-3/TRBV12-4
CASSLVQGKGTEAFF TRBJ1-1 TRBV7-2
CSARGGGGAYEQYF TRBJ2-7 TRBV20-1
CASSQGVRPSEQYF TRBJ2-7 TRBV3-1
CASSYTAISSYNEQFF TRBJ2-1 TRBV6-5
CASQAVGTYSGYTF TRBJ1-2 TRBV6-1
CASSTTPYSYEQYF TRBJ2-7 TRBV9
CASSLTLGQVSYNEQFF TRBJ2-1 TRBV7-9
CSASQTPSYEQYF TRBJ2-7 TRBV20-1
CSASPWQGIYNEQFF TRBJ2-1 TRBV20-1
CATSDSGQGNHNEQFF TRBJ2-1 TRBV24-1
CASSFVGQGNNYGYTF TRBJ1-2 TRBV7-8
CASSVVGTATEAFF TRBJ1-1 TRBV9
CASYRGGPTYNEQFF TRBJ2-1 TRBV5-1
CASSLLSPVGAGELFF TRBJ2-2 TRBV7-8
CASSLANRELTYEQYF TRBJ2-7 TRBV7-6